This T cell receptor (beta chain) was recorded in a study of T-cell reconstitution after alpha-beta-depleted transplantation in children. This clonotype was observed many times. The antigen is unknown. Study observations and caveats: Surviving recipient cells, namely T cells and thymic progenitors, were the source of high day-60 TCRbeta diversity in some patients.

V was clipped by 4 bases and J by 0 bases, with 16 bases between them. CDR1 is SGHRS, CDR2 YFSETQ, per germline. The CDR3 spans 16 residues. Using unique molecular identifiers, the investigators prepared the TCRbeta library. Using its own MiXCR run on the PCR reads, TCRdb lists one record per CDR3 protein. This repertoire shows 220,000 or so distinct CDR3 sequences, approximately 8.9% found once; its top ten account for almost 6.5%. Sequences were derived from PBMCs, mostly from graft donor cells, sampled 180 days after TCRalphabeta/CD19-depleted stem cell transplant. The chain uses TRBV5-1 and TRBJ1-1; D gene uncertain. This TCR came from a male patient aged 10-17 years who had a stem cell transplant for acute lymphoblastic leukemia, so the T cells may come from the graft donor. The CDR3 sequence: CASSPHPGPMNTEAFF. CDR3 nucleotide sequence: TGCGCCAGCAGCCCGCATCCTGGACCGATGAACACTGAAGCTTTCTTT.